Each of the 6 T cell receptor beta chains below was sequenced from the same sample in a study of blood T cell repertoires in COVID-19. The repertoire was sequenced with immunoSEQ multiplex PCR; TCRdb's copy has only in-frame clones and lacks some. The sample carries 100,000 to 150,000 clones, approximately 74% recorded once. Material: peripheral blood. The receptor source for this set is a woman in her 70s with acute or convalescent COVID-19.

The chain combines TRBV7-9 with TRBJ1-1, with 11 bases aligning to TRBD1. Unmatched junction bases numbered 6, after V lost 5 bases and J lost 1 base. This CDR3 is built from 16 residues. Germline lookup yields CDR1 SEHNR and CDR2 FQNEAQ (reference sequence). In nucleotides, the CDR3 is TGTGCCAGCAGCCGCTGGACAGGGGGCACGAACACTGAAGCTTTCTTT. This gives the protein CASSRWTGGTNTEAFF.

This clone was seen a few times. The chain has TRBV4-2 and TRBJ2-7, with 8 bases fitting TRBD2. The V and J ends lost 0 bases and 7 bases, in that order; junction bases with no gene match: 8. Germline CDR1 LGHNA, CDR2 YNFKEQ. The CDR3 is 15 residues long. CDR3 residues: CASSQEGRGAVEQYF. CDR3 nucleotides: TGTGCCAGCAGCCAAGAGGGGCGGGGGGCCGTTGAGCAGTACTTC.

The rearrangement links TRBV19 to TRBJ2-2; 8 bases align to TRBD1. V lost 9 bases to trimming and J lost 4 bases; unmatched junction nucleotides: 7. This CDR3 comprises 14 residues. CDR1 is LNHDA and CDR2 is SQIVND in the germline V gene (reference sequence). Here the CDR3 reads CASARTGSTGELFF. In DNA, the CDR3 is TGTGCCAGCGCCAGGACAGGGTCCACCGGGGAGCTGTTTTTT.

The CDR3 spells CASSQGIAGQETQYF. CDR3 DNA sequence: TGTGCCAGCAGCCAAGGCATAGCGGGACAAGAGACCCAGTACTTC. This chain joins TRBV3-1 (or the pseudogene TRBV3-2) and TRBJ2-5; 8 nucleotides line up with TRBD2. This CDR3 spans 15 amino acids. Germline CDR1 reads LGHDT; CDR2 reads YNNKEL (reference sequence). Losses at the gene ends were 1 base for V and 2 bases for J; bases not matched to a gene: 3.

The CDR3 DNA is TGTGCCATCAGTGCCGATCCCAGGGGAAACTATGGCTACACCTTC. This translates into CAISADPRGNYGYTF. V is TRBV10-3 and J is TRBJ1-2; weak D call: TRBD1 (6 bases). CDR1 and CDR2 from the germline V gene are ENHRY and SYGVKD. Trimming pared 4 bases from V and 2 bases from J, leaving 14 bases between. The CDR3 runs 15 residues.

This chain connects TRBV3-1 (or the pseudogene TRBV3-2) to TRBJ2-1; a weak D match, TRBD2 (6 bases). The V gene lost 4 bases and the J gene lost 4 bases, with 11 bases spanning the gap. Germline V gives CDR1 LGHDT, CDR2 YNNKEL (reference sequence). The CDR3 spans 14 residues. Here the CDR3 DNA reads TGTGCCAGCAGCCCCCGCGGGGAATACAATGAGCAGTTCTTC. The encoded protein is CASSPRGEYNEQFF.